A single T cell receptor (beta chain) is shown here with its context. The CDR3 is 15 amino acids. Germline CDR1 MNHEY, CDR2 SMNVEV (reference sequence). Trimming cost V 4 bases and J 0 bases, with 12 bases left between them. The sample is drawn from a study of T cell responses to AZD1222 COVID-19 vaccine. The data were produced by immunoSEQ multiplex PCR, yet TCRdb's version contains in-frame clones alone and is incomplete. This sample has about 100,000 clones, with roughly 91% found just once. This receptor was taken from an adult in good health. This chain joins TRBV27 and TRBJ1-2, with D possibly TRBD1 on 5 matching bases. The sample here was peripheral blood, taken on day 0 of AZD1222 vaccination. DNA for the CDR3: TGTGCCAGCAGTTCGGGAGGGGTCTCTAACTATGGCTACACCTTC. Its protein product is CASSSGGVSNYGYTF.